The 3 T cell receptor beta chains in this list originate from one sample, sequenced in a study of neurological immune-mediated disorders. TCRdb independently ran MiXCR on the 5' RACE reads; one entry per CDR3 protein. The data hold about 79,000 distinct CDR3 sequences, with about 14% observed a single time. The sample was PBMCs. These receptors came from a woman aged 50 to 60 in good health.

Ten or more counts support this clonotype. The chain employs TRBV5-1 and TRBJ1-2; tentatively, D is TRBD1 (5 bases). The CDR3 has 13 amino acids. Germline V gene data show CDR1 as SGHRS and CDR2 as YFSETQ. The V end was cut by 5 bases, the J end by 10 bases, with 18 bases between. The CDR3 DNA follows: TGCGCCAGCAGAGCCGGGGCCGACCTCGCCTACACCTTC. It specifies CASRAGADLAYTF.

The gene calls are TRBV29-1 and TRBJ2-1, with D perhaps TRBD2 (5 bases). From germline, CDR1 is SQVTM and CDR2 ANQGSEA. This CDR3 is built from 12 residues. The ends were cut back, 6 bases at V and 4 bases at J, with 10 bases in the middle. The CDR3 here is CSVISGYNEQFF. The CDR3 region has the DNA TGCAGCGTAATAAGCGGTTACAATGAGCAGTTCTTC.

This clonotype was observed at least ten times. V usage is TRBV20-1 and J usage is TRBJ1-6; D is uncertain. Germline CDR1 DFQATT, CDR2 SNEGSKA (reference sequence). V was shortened by 6 bases and J by 1 base, with 10 bases between the two germline ends. The CDR3 runs to 14 residues. CDR3 in DNA: TGCAGTGCCGGGAGGCGGTCCTATAATTCACCCCTCCACTTT. Translation: CSAGRRSYNSPLHF.